This T cell receptor beta chain is from a study of blood T cell repertoires in COVID-19. At the level of the study: Nucleic acid was either cDNA or gDNA, and it came from T cells, B-cell-depleted T cells, or PBMCs.

Libraries were prepared by immunoSEQ multiplex PCR; TCRdb keeps only in-frame clonotypes and omits some of them. The sample lists about 160,000 clones; 80% to 90% were seen once. The CDR3 contains 14 residues. CDR1 SEHNR and CDR2 FQNEAQ come from the germline V gene (reference sequence). Trimming cost V 7 bases and J 3 bases; bases outside gene matches: 6. This clone has only one observation. The TCR comes from a man aged 35 to 55 with acute or convalescent COVID-19. Sample: peripheral blood. The J gene is TRBJ1-1, the V gene TRBV7-9; 9 bases are a match to TRBD1. In DNA, the CDR3 is TGTGCCAGCAACAAACAGGGGGCGGACACTGAAGCTTTCTTT. Encoded protein: CASNKQGADTEAFF.